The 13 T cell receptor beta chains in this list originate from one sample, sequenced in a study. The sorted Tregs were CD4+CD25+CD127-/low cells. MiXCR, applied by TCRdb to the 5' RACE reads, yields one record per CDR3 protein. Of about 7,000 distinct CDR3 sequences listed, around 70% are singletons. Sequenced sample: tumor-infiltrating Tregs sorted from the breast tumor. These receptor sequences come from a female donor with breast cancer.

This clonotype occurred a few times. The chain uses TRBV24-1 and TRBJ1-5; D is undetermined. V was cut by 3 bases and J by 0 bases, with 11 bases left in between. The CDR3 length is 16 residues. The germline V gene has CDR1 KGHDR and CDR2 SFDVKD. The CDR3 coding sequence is TGTGCCACCAGTGATCCGACGGCCGATAGCAATCAGCCCCAGCATTTT. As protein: CATSDPTADSNQPQHF.

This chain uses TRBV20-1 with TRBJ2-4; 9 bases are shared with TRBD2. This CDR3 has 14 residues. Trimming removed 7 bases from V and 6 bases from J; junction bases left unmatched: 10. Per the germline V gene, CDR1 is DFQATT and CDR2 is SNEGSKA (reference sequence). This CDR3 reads CSVGTGTSRNIQYF. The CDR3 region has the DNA TGCAGTGTCGGAACCGGGACTAGCAGAAACATTCAGTACTTC.

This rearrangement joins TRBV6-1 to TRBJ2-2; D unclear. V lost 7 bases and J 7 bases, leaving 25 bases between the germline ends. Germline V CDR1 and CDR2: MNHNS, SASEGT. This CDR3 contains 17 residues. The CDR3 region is CASNIAGSTRVVGELFF. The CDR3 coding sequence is TGTGCCAGCAATATCGCAGGATCCACACGGGTGGTCGGGGAGCTGTTTTTT.

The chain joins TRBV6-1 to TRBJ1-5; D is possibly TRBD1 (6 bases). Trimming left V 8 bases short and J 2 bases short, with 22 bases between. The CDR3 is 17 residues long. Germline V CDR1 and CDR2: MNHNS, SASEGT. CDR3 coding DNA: TGTGCCAGCCCTCCAGGGTGGGGGGCGCGGGGCAATCAGCCCCAGCATTTT. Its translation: CASPPGWGARGNQPQHF.

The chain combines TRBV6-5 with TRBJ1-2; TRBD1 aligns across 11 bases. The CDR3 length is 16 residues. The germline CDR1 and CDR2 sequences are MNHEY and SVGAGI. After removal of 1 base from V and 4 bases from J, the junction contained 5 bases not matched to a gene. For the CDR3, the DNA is TGTGCCAGCAGTTACTTGAGGACAGGGGGCTCCTATGGCTACACCTTC. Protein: CASSYLRTGGSYGYTF.

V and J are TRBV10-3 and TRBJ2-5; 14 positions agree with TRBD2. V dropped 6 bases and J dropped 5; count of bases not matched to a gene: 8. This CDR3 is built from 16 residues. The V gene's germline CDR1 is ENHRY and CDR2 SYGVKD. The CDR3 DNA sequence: TGTGCCATCAGGGCGGGGACTAGCGGGAGTCCGGAGACCCAGTACTTC. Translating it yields CAIRAGTSGSPETQYF.

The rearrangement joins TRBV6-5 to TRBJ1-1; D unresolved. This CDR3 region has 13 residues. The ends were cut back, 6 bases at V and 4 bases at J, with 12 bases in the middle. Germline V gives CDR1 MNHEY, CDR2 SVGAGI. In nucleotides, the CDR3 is TGTGCCAGCAGCGGCCACGACGGCACTGAAGCTTTCTTT. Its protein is CASSGHDGTEAFF.

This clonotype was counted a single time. The CDR3 here is CATSRDNGGTEAFF. CDR3 DNA sequence: TGTGCCACCAGCAGAGATAATGGTGGCACTGAAGCTTTCTTT. This chain joins TRBV15 and TRBJ1-1; D is unclear. CDR1 and CDR2 (germline): LNHNV, YYDKDF (reference sequence). Deletions cut 0 bases from V and 4 bases from J, with 9 bases between. CDR3 length: 14 amino acids.

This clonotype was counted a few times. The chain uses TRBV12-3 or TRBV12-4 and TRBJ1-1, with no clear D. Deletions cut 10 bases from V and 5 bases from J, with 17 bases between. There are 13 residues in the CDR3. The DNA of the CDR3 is TGTGCCACCCTCACGTCAGTTGGAACTGAAGCTTTCTTT. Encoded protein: CATLTSVGTEAFF.

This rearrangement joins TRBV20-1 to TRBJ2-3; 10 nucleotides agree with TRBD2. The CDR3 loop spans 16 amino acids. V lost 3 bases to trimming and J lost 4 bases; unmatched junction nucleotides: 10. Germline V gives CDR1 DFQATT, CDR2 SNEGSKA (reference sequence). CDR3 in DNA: TGCAGTGCTAGCGAGATCACGGGACTAGCGCCAGATACGCAGTATTTT. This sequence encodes CSASEITGLAPDTQYF.

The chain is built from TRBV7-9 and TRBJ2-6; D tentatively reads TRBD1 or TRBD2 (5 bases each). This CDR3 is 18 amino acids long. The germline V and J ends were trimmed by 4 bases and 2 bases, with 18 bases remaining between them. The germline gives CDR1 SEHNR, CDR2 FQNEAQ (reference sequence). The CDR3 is CASSYLGGTGPGANVLTF. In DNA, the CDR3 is TGTGCCAGCAGCTACCTTGGGGGAACGGGGCCTGGGGCCAACGTCCTGACTTTC. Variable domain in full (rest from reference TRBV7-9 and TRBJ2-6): DTGVSQNPRHKITKRGQNVTFRCDPISEHNRLYWYRQTLGQGPEFLTYFQNEAQLEKSRLLSDRFSAERPKGSFSTLEIQRTEQGDSAMYLCASSYLGGTGPGANVLTFGAGSRLTVL.

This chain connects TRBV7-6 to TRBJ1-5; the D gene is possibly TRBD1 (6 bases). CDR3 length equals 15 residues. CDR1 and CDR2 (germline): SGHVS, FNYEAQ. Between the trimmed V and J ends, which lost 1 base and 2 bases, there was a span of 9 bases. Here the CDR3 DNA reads TGTGCCAGCAGCTTAGGGGGGGCTGGCAATCAGCCCCAGCATTTT. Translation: CASSLGGAGNQPQHF.

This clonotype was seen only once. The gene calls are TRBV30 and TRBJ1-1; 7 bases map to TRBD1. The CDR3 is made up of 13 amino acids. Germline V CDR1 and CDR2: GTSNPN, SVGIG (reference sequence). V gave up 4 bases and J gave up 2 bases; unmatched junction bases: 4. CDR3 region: CAWIGTANTEAFF. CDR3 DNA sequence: TGTGCCTGGATCGGGACAGCTAACACTGAAGCTTTCTTT.